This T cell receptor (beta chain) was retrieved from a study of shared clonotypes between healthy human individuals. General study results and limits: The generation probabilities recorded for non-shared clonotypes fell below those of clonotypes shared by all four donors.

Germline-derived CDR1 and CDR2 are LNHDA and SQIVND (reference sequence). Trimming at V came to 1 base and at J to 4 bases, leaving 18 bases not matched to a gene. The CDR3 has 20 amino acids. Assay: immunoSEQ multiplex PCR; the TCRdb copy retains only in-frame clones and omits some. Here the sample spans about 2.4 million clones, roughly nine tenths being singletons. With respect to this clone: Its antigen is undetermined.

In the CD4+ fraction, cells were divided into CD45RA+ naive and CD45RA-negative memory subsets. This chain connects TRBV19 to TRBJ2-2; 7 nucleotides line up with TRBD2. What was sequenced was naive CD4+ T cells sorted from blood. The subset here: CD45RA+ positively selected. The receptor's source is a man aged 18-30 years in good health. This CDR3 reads CASSIALGRAGASFTGELFF. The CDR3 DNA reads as TGTGCCAGTAGTATAGCGTTAGGTAGGGCGGGAGCATCCTTCACCGGGGAGCTGTTTTTT.